These T cell receptor beta chains were read from a single sample in a study of CXCR3-negative and CXCR3-positive naive CD8 T cells. TCRdb re-analyzed the 5' RACE reads; it lists each CDR3 protein once, without DNA. The sample has about 85,000 distinct CDR3 sequences. Sequenced input: naive CXCR3+ CD8+ T cells from blood. The receptors here all came from a human donor in good health. Some clones in this sample may be carry-over from other donors' samples. CDR3s include the opening cysteine and the closing phenylalanine or tryptophan. The order of the fields is V gene, J gene, CDR3 protein.

v_call: TRBV5-1; j_call: TRBJ1-1; cdr3_aa: CASSLVPRNTEAFF
v_call: TRBV2; j_call: TRBJ2-5; cdr3_aa: CASLDRKETQYF
v_call: TRBV20-1; j_call: TRBJ2-7; cdr3_aa: CSARSRVLSYEQYF
v_call: TRBV7-2; j_call: TRBJ2-5; cdr3_aa: CASSLKGRLADLETQYF
v_call: TRBV12-3/TRBV12-4; j_call: TRBJ1-1; cdr3_aa: CASSLASTEAFF
v_call: TRBV6-4; j_call: TRBJ2-3; cdr3_aa: CASSEVAGGPDTQYF
v_call: TRBV6-2/TRBV6-3; j_call: TRBJ2-1; cdr3_aa: CASSYSSSYNEQFF
v_call: TRBV27; j_call: TRBJ1-2; cdr3_aa: CASSFTGVANYGYTF
v_call: TRBV12-3/TRBV12-4; j_call: TRBJ1-1; cdr3_aa: CASSRAATEVFF
v_call: TRBV6-6; j_call: TRBJ2-5; cdr3_aa: CASSYSGQQETQYF
v_call: TRBV28; j_call: TRBJ2-1; cdr3_aa: CATRTSGSYNEQFF
v_call: TRBV28; j_call: TRBJ2-7; cdr3_aa: CASSRDRGTYEQYF
v_call: TRBV4-1; j_call: TRBJ2-7; cdr3_aa: CASSQGRDRVYEQYF
v_call: TRBV6-5; j_call: TRBJ2-1; cdr3_aa: CASSYSGNNEQFF
v_call: TRBV7-9; j_call: TRBJ2-7; cdr3_aa: CASSSGPYYEQYF
v_call: TRBV28; j_call: TRBJ1-1; cdr3_aa: CASISVNTEAFF
v_call: TRBV27; j_call: TRBJ2-7; cdr3_aa: CASSFSRASSYEQYF
v_call: TRBV5-1; j_call: TRBJ2-7; cdr3_aa: CASSLAPSASYEQYF
v_call: TRBV24-1; j_call: TRBJ1-5; cdr3_aa: CATLGRRSSNQPQHF
v_call: TRBV11-1; j_call: TRBJ2-1; cdr3_aa: CASSTRDRESYEQFF
v_call: TRBV5-1; j_call: TRBJ2-1; cdr3_aa: CASSDDQARGTHGQFF
v_call: TRBV14; j_call: TRBJ1-6; cdr3_aa: CASSLGTGTSYNSPLHF
v_call: TRBV23-1; j_call: TRBJ1-5; cdr3_aa: CASSQPGTGAQHF
v_call: TRBV4-3; j_call: TRBJ2-2; cdr3_aa: CASSPSGVYTGELFF
v_call: TRBV4-3; j_call: TRBJ2-1; cdr3_aa: CASSQDAGGSRNEQFF
v_call: TRBV14; j_call: TRBJ2-2; cdr3_aa: CASSPRGPGELFF
v_call: TRBV28; j_call: TRBJ2-3; cdr3_aa: CASSPPAGGSTDTQYF
v_call: TRBV20-1; j_call: TRBJ1-2; cdr3_aa: CSATYPNYGYTF
v_call: TRBV4-3; j_call: TRBJ1-1; cdr3_aa: CASSLQVGGMNTEAFF
v_call: TRBV12-3/TRBV12-4; j_call: TRBJ2-1; cdr3_aa: CASRGLEGGNEQFF
v_call: TRBV20-1; j_call: TRBJ1-5; cdr3_aa: CSARDVRGSMVEPQHF
v_call: TRBV12-3/TRBV12-4; j_call: TRBJ2-3; cdr3_aa: CASAGPNTDTQYF
v_call: TRBV27; j_call: TRBJ2-7; cdr3_aa: CASSLSRTRYEQYF
v_call: TRBV6-6; j_call: TRBJ2-5; cdr3_aa: CASSQIRTQETQYF
v_call: TRBV6-2/TRBV6-3; j_call: TRBJ1-1; cdr3_aa: CASSYGSGIGTEAFF
v_call: TRBV29-1; j_call: TRBJ2-7; cdr3_aa: CSVRMGGIRTPLSYEQYF
v_call: TRBV5-1; j_call: TRBJ2-1; cdr3_aa: CASSSTWGEQFF
v_call: TRBV10-3; j_call: TRBJ2-7; cdr3_aa: CAISESREQYF
v_call: TRBV30; j_call: TRBJ2-1; cdr3_aa: CAWSVREGGHEQFF
v_call: TRBV4-1; j_call: TRBJ2-1; cdr3_aa: CASSQAGLEQFF
v_call: TRBV28; j_call: TRBJ1-5; cdr3_aa: CASSLIETNQPQHF
v_call: TRBV5-4; j_call: TRBJ2-1; cdr3_aa: CASSLIGTGGDEQFF
v_call: TRBV6-5; j_call: TRBJ2-7; cdr3_aa: CASSYSQYSGTSDNEQYF
v_call: TRBV7-8; j_call: TRBJ2-2; cdr3_aa: CASSLGPGNTGELFF
v_call: TRBV12-3/TRBV12-4; j_call: TRBJ2-7; cdr3_aa: CASSSQTGVHEQYF
v_call: TRBV14; j_call: TRBJ1-1; cdr3_aa: CASSQVGGVNTEAFF
v_call: TRBV29-1; j_call: TRBJ1-1; cdr3_aa: CSVQEKNTEAFF
v_call: TRBV6-1; j_call: TRBJ1-5; cdr3_aa: CASRRDSNQPQHF
v_call: TRBV28; j_call: TRBJ1-4; cdr3_aa: CASSLPTTATNEKLFF
v_call: TRBV7-8; j_call: TRBJ1-1; cdr3_aa: CASSFARTGGWTEAFF
v_call: TRBV6-6; j_call: TRBJ1-5; cdr3_aa: CASTAGNQPQHF
v_call: TRBV12-3/TRBV12-4; j_call: TRBJ1-4; cdr3_aa: CASSHWDATNEKLFF
v_call: TRBV9; j_call: TRBJ1-2; cdr3_aa: CASSATGRGMDGYTF
v_call: TRBV7-9; j_call: TRBJ2-7; cdr3_aa: CASSHTGTGDYEQYF